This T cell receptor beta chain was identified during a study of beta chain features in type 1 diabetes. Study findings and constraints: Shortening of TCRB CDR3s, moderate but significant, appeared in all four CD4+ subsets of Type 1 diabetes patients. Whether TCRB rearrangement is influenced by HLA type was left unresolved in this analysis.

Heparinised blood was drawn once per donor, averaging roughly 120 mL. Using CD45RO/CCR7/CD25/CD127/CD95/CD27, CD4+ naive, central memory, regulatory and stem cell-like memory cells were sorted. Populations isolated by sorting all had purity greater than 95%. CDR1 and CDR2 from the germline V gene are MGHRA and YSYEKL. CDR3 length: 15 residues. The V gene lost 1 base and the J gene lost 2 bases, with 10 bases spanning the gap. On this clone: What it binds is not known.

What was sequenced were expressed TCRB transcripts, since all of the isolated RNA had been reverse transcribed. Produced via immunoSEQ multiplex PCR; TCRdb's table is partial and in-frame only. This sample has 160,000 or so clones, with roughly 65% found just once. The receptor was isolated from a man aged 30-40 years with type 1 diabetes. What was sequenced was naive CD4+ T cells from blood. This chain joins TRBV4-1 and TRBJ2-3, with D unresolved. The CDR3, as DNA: TGCGCCAGCAGCCAAGGGGGTGGAGCCACAGATACGCAGTATTTT. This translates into CASSQGGGATDTQYF.